This entry describes one TCR beta chain. This clone was seen a handful of times. The antigen it binds to is not known. No much larger clonotype is one base removed from it; base qualities were not supplied. TCRbeta CDR3 regions were amplified from genomic DNA using the immunoSEQ Assay, a bias-controlled multiplex PCR. Turning to the authors' computational methods: Within the assay, amplification of reference gene primers was used to estimate how many nucleated cells each sample contained. To quantify the absolute abundance of each unique TCRbeta CDR3 rearrangement, sequence reads were collapsed and filtered. Productive Simpson clonality was computed per sample as the square root of Simpson's diversity index over productive rearrangements. In TCRdb, the immuneACCESS table is reduced to in-frame sequences with V and J assigned. These tables do not hold every clone; where another copy was compared, an unresolved V gene accounts for under half, and the others remain unexplained. V and J calls and clone size come straight from that table; D and trimming were deduced from the DNA. The table for this sample lists about 490,000 clones; 75% to 90% of them were counted only once. Jointly, the top ten make up about 3.2% of the sample.

This sample was included in a study of blood T cell repertoires in COVID-19 (TCRdb year 2020). Study-level background: Collaborator samples came from the United States, Italy and Spain and covered acute and convalescent phases of COVID-19. The prospective study material was composed of cDNA or gDNA derived from T cells, B-cell-depleted T cells, or PBMCs. The dataset comprised deeply sampled blood TCRbeta repertoires from subjects exposed to, actively infected with, or recovered from COVID-19. The repertoires were made available in a free public database intended to serve as a resource for research on the immune response to SARS-CoV-2. Samples were obtained from the ongoing ImmuneRACE study (first 160 participants) and from over 1,000 subjects provided by 6 global collaborators. A de-identified subject ID, COVID-19 status, age in years and sex were almost always included in the sample metadata. Where available, HLA class I and class II types were taken from metadata supplied by the sample provider and were not determined by assay-based typing.

The collaborating institutions used their own protocols to collect whole blood in K2EDTA tubes. For TCRbeta analysis, collaborators shipped samples as frozen whole blood, isolated PBMCs, or DNA extracted from either of those sample types. Study-wide findings and limitations: Clinical and demographic metadata were provided uncurated, with the amount varying by source and participant.

The CDR3, cysteine through phenylalanine, is 16 amino acids long. Solely the CDR3 DNA is kept, with 48 bases framed from the first base. For CDR1 and CDR2, the germline V gene (reference sequence) lists SGHKS and YYEKEE. Compared with germline, V lacks 4 bases and J lacks 0 bases; bases without a gene match: 7. Here the chain combines TRBV5-5 and TRBJ1-5; 7 central bases correspond to TRBD1. This sequence was found in a human donor in a cohort sampled during active COVID-19. What was sequenced was peripheral blood. CDR3 sequence: CASSAGQQYSNQPQHF. The nucleotide sequence reads TGTGCCAGCAGCGCGGGACAGCAATATAGCAATCAGCCCCAGCATTTT.